This entry is about one T cell receptor beta chain. Antigen specificity is unknown. TCRdb ran MiXCR on the reads and lists one entry per CDR3 protein. Here the sample spans tens of thousands of distinct CDR3 sequences, 20% being singletons. This specimen belongs to a study of T cell repertoires in cytomegalovirus infection. About the research overall: CMV epitopes, recently identified HLA-C-restricted and well-studied HLA-B-restricted, were used. Indications of both CMV infection and matching HLA type were provided by public TCR beta signatures. Study findings and constraints: Summed frequency of public TCR beta families distinguished CMV carriers with the relevant HLA.

The CDR3 has 18 amino acids. In germline, CDR1 is DFQATT, CDR2 SNEGSKA (reference sequence). Unmatched junction bases numbered 17, after V lost 6 bases and J lost 4 bases. Sequenced material: CD8+ T cells from cultured PBMCs, taken from culture after CMV antigen stimulation. The sequence derives from a human donor in good health (CMV status not recorded). Some clones in this sample may be carry-over from other donors' samples. The V and J genes are TRBV20-1 and TRBJ2-1, with 11 positions matching TRBD2. CDR3 coding DNA: TGCAGTGCCCCAAGGCTAGCGGGGGGCGGGGGCCAATACAATGAGCAGTTCTTC. Its protein product is CSAPRLAGGGGQYNEQFF.